Listed below are T cell receptor beta chains from one sample, sequenced in a study of blood T cell repertoires in COVID-19. Assay used: immunoSEQ multiplex PCR; TCRdb lists only in-frame clones, some missing. The table records about 270,000 clones, about 82% of them present only once. The material sequenced was peripheral blood. The receptors stem from a woman aged 80 or over with COVID-19, enrolled during active disease. The CDR3 runs from the conserved cysteine through the conserved F or W. The D gene is left open where the match is weak. A row's size may be missing; if present it is once, few, many or a size class.

v_call	d_call	clone_size	j_call	cdr3_aa	cdr3_nt
TRBV11-2	TRBD1	NA	TRBJ1-2	CASSSYRGILRGYTF	TGTGCCAGCAGCTCCTACAGGGGAATTCTCAGGGGCTACACCTTC
TRBV6-5	TRBD2	once	TRBJ2-1	CATRTSGGYNEQFF	TGTGCCACCCGGACTAGCGGGGGGTACAATGAGCAGTTCTTC
TRBV28	TRBD1	NA	TRBJ1-1	CASTRQGVDTEAFF	TGTGCCAGCACTCGACAGGGGGTGGACACTGAAGCTTTCTTT
TRBV18	TRBD1	NA	TRBJ1-3	CASSEQGAEAGNTIYF	TGTGCCAGCTCGGAACAGGGGGCGGAAGCTGGAAACACCATATATTTT
TRBV5-4	NA	NA	TRBJ2-3	CASSFWASTDTQYF	TGTGCCAGCAGCTTTTGGGCTAGCACAGATACGCAGTATTTT
TRBV3-1/TRBV3-2	NA	NA	TRBJ1-2	CASSPGGWGYTF	TGTGCCAGCAGCCCCGGCGGGTGGGGCTACACCTTC
TRBV6-5	TRBD1	once	TRBJ1-1	CASRRQGQATEAFF	TGTGCCAGCAGGAGACAGGGGCAGGCCACTGAAGCTTTCTTT
TRBV3-1/TRBV3-2	NA	NA	TRBJ1-2	CASSQVDGGYGYTF	TGTGCCAGCAGCCAAGTCGACGGAGGCTATGGCTACACCTTC
TRBV5-6	TRBD1	NA	TRBJ2-3	CASSRPTYGTGNTDTQYF	TGTGCCAGCAGCCGGCCCACGTACGGGACAGGGAACACAGATACGCAGTATTTT
TRBV5-1	NA	NA	TRBJ1-2	CASSLEVGSNYGYTF	TGCGCCAGCAGCTTGGAAGTGGGCTCTAACTATGGCTACACCTTC
TRBV19	TRBD1	NA	TRBJ2-2	CASPVDRVVTGELFF	TGTGCCAGTCCGGTGGACAGGGTGGTCACCGGGGAGCTGTTTTTT
TRBV18	NA	NA	TRBJ2-6	CASSPLQVSGANVLTF	TGTGCCAGCTCACCGTTACAGGTCTCTGGGGCCAACGTCCTGACTTTC
TRBV18	NA	NA	TRBJ1-3	CASSPLSESRDTIYF	TGTGCCAGCTCACCACTTTCCGAAAGCCGGGACACCATATATTTT
TRBV14	NA	NA	TRBJ1-1	CASSQDMVTEAFF	TGTGCCAGCAGCCAAGACATGGTGACAGAAGCTTTCTTT
TRBV24-1	NA	NA	TRBJ2-2	CATRDTTGELFF	TGTGCCACCCGGGACACCACCGGGGAGCTGTTTTTT
TRBV19	TRBD1	NA	TRBJ1-6	CASSIVPGQNSPLHF	TGTGCCAGTAGTATAGTTCCGGGACAGAATTCACCCCTCCACTTT
TRBV5-1	NA	NA	TRBJ2-5	CASSSKSGAETQYF	TGCGCCAGCAGCTCTAAGAGCGGTGCAGAGACCCAGTACTTC
TRBV5-1	TRBD1	NA	TRBJ1-5	CASSSGTGLYQPQHF	TGCGCCAGCAGCTCCGGGACAGGGCTCTATCAGCCCCAGCATTTT
TRBV5-1	NA	NA	TRBJ1-5	CASSLGQQQPQHF	TGCGCCAGCAGCTTGGGACAGCAACAGCCCCAGCATTTT
TRBV19	TRBD1	NA	TRBJ1-5	CASVDRDGQPQHF	TGTGCCAGTGTTGACAGGGACGGTCAGCCCCAGCATTTT
TRBV28	NA	NA	TRBJ1-5	CASVTEGPGNQPQHF	TGTGCCAGCGTGACGGAGGGGCCAGGGAATCAGCCCCAGCATTTT
TRBV6-5	NA	NA	TRBJ2-4	CASRGELDSKDIQYF	TGTGCCAGCAGGGGCGAGCTGGACAGCAAAGACATTCAGTACTTC
TRBV29-1	NA	NA	TRBJ2-4	CSVETQQGNIQYF	TGCAGCGTTGAAACGCAACAGGGTAACATTCAGTACTTC
TRBV10-3	TRBD1	NA	TRBJ1-2	CAISTGQGAPYGYTF	TGTGCCATCAGCACGGGACAGGGGGCCCCCTATGGCTACACCTTC
TRBV19	TRBD1	NA	TRBJ2-7	CASSSPGQGQGGQYF	TGTGCCAGTAGTAGCCCGGGACAGGGTCAAGGTGGGCAGTACTTC
TRBV5-1	NA	NA	TRBJ1-3	CASSLGPQGYGGNTIYF	TGCGCCAGCAGCTTGGGACCACAGGGTTACGGTGGAAACACCATATATTTT
TRBV10-3	NA	NA	TRBJ1-3	CAISDEAFGNTIYF	TGTGCCATCAGTGACGAAGCATTTGGAAACACCATATATTTT
TRBV5-1	TRBD1	NA	TRBJ1-2	CASSLQGDNYGYTF	TGCGCCAGCAGCCTACAGGGGGACAACTATGGCTACACCTTC
TRBV6-2/TRBV6-3	NA	NA	TRBJ1-1	CASSEMSTEAFF	TGTGCCAGCAGTGAGATGAGCACTGAAGCTTTCTTT
TRBV19	TRBD1	NA	TRBJ2-1	CASSIKNRGRFGDEQFF	TGTGCCAGTAGTATCAAGAACAGGGGTCGATTCGGGGATGAGCAGTTCTTC
TRBV6-5	TRBD2	NA	TRBJ2-1	CASRRSGGDHNEQFF	TGTGCCAGCAGGCGTAGCGGGGGGGACCATAATGAGCAGTTCTTC
TRBV6-5	TRBD1	NA	TRBJ1-4	CASSLLDRGSEKLFF	TGTGCCAGCAGCCTCCTCGACAGGGGCAGCGAAAAACTGTTTTTT
TRBV18	TRBD2	NA	TRBJ2-1	CASSRGLAGGPNDEQFF	TGTGCCAGCTCACGTGGACTAGCGGGGGGCCCTAACGATGAGCAGTTCTTC
TRBV28	TRBD1	once	TRBJ1-5	CASRTGGFQPQHF	TGTGCCAGCCGAACAGGGGGCTTTCAGCCCCAGCATTTT
TRBV6-1	NA	NA	TRBJ1-5	CASSEVGTGQGKPQHF	TGTGCCAGCAGTGAAGTAGGAACAGGGCAGGGTAAGCCCCAGCATTTT
TRBV19	TRBD1	NA	TRBJ2-7	CASSTPWQGVYEQYF	TGTGCCAGTAGTACCCCGTGGCAGGGGGTATACGAGCAGTACTTC
TRBV28	TRBD1	NA	TRBJ1-3	CASSWDRGSGNTIYF	TGTGCCAGCAGCTGGGACAGGGGTTCTGGAAACACCATATATTTT
TRBV5-1	TRBD1	NA	TRBJ1-6	CASSTGQAYNSPLHF	TGCGCCAGCAGCACCGGACAGGCCTATAATTCACCCCTCCACTTT
TRBV7-9	TRBD2	NA	TRBJ2-2	CASSPRSGGGTSGTGELFF	TGTGCCAGCAGCCCGCGTTCGGGCGGGGGTACCTCGGGCACCGGGGAGCTGTTTTTT
TRBV20-1	NA	NA	TRBJ1-6	CSASGAPNSPLHF	TGCAGTGCTAGTGGGGCCCCTAATTCACCCCTCCACTTT
TRBV18	TRBD1	NA	TRBJ1-4	CASSPRTGEEKLFF	TGTGCCAGCTCACCCCGGACAGGAGAAGAAAAACTGTTTTTT
TRBV27	NA	NA	TRBJ2-1	CASSPLAVISYNEQFF	TGTGCCAGCAGTCCCTTAGCGGTGATCTCCTACAATGAGCAGTTCTTC